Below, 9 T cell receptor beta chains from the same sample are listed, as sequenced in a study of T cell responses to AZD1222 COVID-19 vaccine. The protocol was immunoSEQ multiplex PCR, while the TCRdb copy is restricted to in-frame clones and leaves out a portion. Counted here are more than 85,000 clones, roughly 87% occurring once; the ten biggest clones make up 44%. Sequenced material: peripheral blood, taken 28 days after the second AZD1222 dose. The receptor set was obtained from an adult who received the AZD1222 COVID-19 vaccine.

CDR3 nucleotide sequence: TGTGCCAGCAGCTTGTTATATGAGCAGTTCTTC. It yields the protein CASSLLYEQFF. The rearrangement joins TRBV5-8 to TRBJ2-1; unclear D gene. Germline assignment: CDR1 SGHTS and CDR2 YDEGEE. CDR3 length equals 11 residues. With 1 base removed from V and 8 bases from J, the gap between germline ends came to 4 bases.

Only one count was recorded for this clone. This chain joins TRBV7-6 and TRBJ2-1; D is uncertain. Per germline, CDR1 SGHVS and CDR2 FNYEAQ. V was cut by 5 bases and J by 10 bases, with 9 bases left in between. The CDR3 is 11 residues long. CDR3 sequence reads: CASSQDGEQFF. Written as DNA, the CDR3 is TGTGCCAGCAGCCAAGATGGGGAGCAGTTCTTC.

As DNA, the CDR3 is TGTGCCTGGAGTGTACTGGATACGCAGTATTTT. It translates to CAWSVLDTQYF. This chain connects TRBV30 to TRBJ2-3, with unresolved D. From germline, CDR1 is GTSNPN and CDR2 SVGIG (reference sequence). V was trimmed by 0 bases and J by 6 bases, leaving 4 bases between them. CDR3 length: 11 amino acids.

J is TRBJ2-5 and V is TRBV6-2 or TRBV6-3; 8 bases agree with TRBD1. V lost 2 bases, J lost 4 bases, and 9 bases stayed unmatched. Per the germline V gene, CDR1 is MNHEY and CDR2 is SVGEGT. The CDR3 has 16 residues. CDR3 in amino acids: CASSYPRTGQTETQYF. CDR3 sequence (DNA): TGTGCCAGCAGTTACCCACGGACAGGGCAGACAGAGACCCAGTACTTC.

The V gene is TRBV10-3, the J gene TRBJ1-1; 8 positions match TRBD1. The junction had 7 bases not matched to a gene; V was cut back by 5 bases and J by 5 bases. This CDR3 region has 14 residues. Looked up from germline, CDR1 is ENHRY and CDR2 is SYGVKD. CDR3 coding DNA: TGTGCCATCAGTACCCAGGGGGCCAATACTGAAGCTTTCTTT. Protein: CAISTQGANTEAFF.

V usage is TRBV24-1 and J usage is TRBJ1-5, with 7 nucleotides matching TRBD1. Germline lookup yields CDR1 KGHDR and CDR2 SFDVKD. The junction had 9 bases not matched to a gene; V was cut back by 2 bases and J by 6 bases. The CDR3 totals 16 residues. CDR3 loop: CATSDYTGEGFQPQHF. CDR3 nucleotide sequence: TGTGCCACCAGTGATTACACAGGGGAAGGGTTTCAGCCCCAGCATTTT.

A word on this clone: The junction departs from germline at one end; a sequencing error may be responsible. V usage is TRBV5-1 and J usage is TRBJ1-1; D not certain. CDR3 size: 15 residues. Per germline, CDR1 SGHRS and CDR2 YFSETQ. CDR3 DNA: TGCACCAGCAGCTTACTCCGGGCTTCGAACACTGAAGCTTTCTTT. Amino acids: CTSSLLRASNTEAFF. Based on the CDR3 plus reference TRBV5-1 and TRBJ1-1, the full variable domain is KAGVTQTPRYLIKTRGQQVTLSCSPISGHRSVSWYQQTPGQGLQFLFEYFSETQRNKGNFPGRFSGRQFSNSRSEMNVSTLELGDSALYLCTSSLLRASNTEAFFGQGTRLTVV.

The CDR3 coding sequence is TGTGCCAGCAGCCGATACAGGGGGAAGCGCGAAAAACTGTTTTTT. The encoded protein is CASSRYRGKREKLFF. J is TRBJ1-4 and V is TRBV14; 8 bases map to TRBD1. CDR1 and CDR2 from the germline V gene are SGHDN and FVKESK. With V trimmed by 4 bases and J by 8 bases, 9 bases remained unmatched. The CDR3 sequence is 15 residues long.

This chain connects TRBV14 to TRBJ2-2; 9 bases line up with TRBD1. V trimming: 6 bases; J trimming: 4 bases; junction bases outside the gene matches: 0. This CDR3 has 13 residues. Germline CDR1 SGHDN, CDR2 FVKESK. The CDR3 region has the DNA TGTGCCAGCAGACAGGGGGCCACCGGGGAGCTGTTTTTT. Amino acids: CASRQGATGELFF.